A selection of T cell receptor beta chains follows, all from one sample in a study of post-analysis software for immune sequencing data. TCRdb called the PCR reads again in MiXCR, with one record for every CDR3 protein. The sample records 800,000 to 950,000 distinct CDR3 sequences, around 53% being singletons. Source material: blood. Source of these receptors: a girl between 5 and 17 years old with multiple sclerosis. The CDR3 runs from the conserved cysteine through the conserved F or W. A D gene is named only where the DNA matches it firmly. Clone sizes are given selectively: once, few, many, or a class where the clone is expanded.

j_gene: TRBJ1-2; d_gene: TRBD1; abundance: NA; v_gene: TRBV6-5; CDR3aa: CASSHRGAYGYTF; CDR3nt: TGTGCCAGCAGTCACAGGGGCGCCTATGGCTACACCTTC
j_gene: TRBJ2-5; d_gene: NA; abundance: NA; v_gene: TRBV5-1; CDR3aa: CASSLTGSGQPETQYF; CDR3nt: TGCGCCAGCAGCTTGACTGGCTCCGGACAGCCGGAGACCCAGTACTTC
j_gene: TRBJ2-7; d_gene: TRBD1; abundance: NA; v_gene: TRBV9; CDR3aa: CASSVYSGGTYEQYF; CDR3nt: TGTGCCAGCAGCGTATATTCAGGGGGCACCTACGAGCAGTACTTC
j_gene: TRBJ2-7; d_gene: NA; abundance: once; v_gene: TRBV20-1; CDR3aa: CSAVPGATYEQYF; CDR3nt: TGCAGTGCTGTCCCCGGGGCCACCTACGAGCAGTACTTC
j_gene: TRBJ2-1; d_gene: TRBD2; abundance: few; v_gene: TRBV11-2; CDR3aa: CASRAGTSANEQFF; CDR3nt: TGTGCCAGCAGGGCCGGGACTAGCGCCAATGAGCAGTTCTTC
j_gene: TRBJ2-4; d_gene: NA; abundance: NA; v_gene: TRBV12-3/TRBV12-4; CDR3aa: CASSGDGQIQYF; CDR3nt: TGTGCCAGCAGTGGGGATGGGCAGATACAGTACTTC
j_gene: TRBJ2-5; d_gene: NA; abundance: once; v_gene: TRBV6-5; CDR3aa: CASSRRQVRETQYF; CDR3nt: TGTGCCAGCAGTCGCCGACAGGTGCGGGAGACCCAGTACTTC
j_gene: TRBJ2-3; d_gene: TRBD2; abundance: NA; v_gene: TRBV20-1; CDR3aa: CSARPGLAGGPPDTQYF; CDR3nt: TGCAGTGCTAGACCCGGTCTAGCGGGGGGGCCCCCAGATACGCAGTATTTT
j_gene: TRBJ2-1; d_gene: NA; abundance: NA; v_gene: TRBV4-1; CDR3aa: CASRPGVGLARNEQFF; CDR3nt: TGCGCCAGCAGGCCAGGGGTGGGGCTAGCGCGCAATGAGCAGTTCTTC
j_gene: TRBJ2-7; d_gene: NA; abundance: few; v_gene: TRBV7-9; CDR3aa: CASSFLTGKVDEQYF; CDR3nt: TGTGCCAGCAGCTTCTTAACAGGGAAGGTAGACGAGCAGTACTTC
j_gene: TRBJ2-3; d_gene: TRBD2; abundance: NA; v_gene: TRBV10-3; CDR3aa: CAIRAGTSGRTPDTQYF; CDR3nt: TGTGCCATCAGAGCCGGGACTAGCGGGAGGACCCCAGATACGCAGTATTTT
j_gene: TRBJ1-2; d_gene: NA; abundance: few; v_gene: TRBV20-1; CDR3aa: CSARTPEGYTF; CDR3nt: TGCAGTGCTAGGACCCCGGAAGGCTACACCTTC
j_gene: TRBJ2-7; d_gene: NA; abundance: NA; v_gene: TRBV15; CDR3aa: CATSRVTAGSYEQYF; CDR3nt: TGTGCCACCAGCAGAGTGACAGCCGGCTCCTACGAGCAGTACTTC
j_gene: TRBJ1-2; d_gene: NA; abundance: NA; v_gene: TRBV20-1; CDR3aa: CSARVRRIDDTF; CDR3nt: TGCAGTGCTAGAGTAAGAAGGATTGATGACACCTTC
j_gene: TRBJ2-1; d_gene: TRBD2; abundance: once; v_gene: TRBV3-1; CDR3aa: CASSHTSGRGDNEQFF; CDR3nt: TGTGCCAGCAGCCACACTAGCGGGAGAGGCGACAATGAGCAGTTCTTC
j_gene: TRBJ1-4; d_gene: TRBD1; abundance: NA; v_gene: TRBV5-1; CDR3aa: CATKPGQPNEKLFF; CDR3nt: TGCGCCACCAAACCGGGACAGCCTAATGAAAAACTGTTTTTT
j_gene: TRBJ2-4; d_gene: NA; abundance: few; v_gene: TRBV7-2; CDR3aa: CASSLSRAGQKNIQYF; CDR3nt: TGTGCCAGCAGCTTATCAAGGGCAGGGCAAAAAAACATTCAGTACTTC
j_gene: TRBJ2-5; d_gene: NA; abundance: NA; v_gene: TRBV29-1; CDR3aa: CSVEGPEETQYF; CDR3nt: TGCAGCGTTGAAGGTCCTGAGGAGACCCAGTACTTC
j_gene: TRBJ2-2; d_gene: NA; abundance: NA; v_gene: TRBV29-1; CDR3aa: CSVEGAYTGELFF; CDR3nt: TGCAGCGTTGAAGGCGCATACACCGGGGAGCTGTTTTTT
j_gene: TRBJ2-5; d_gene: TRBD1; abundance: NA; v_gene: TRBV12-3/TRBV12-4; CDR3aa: CASSHQGQGVETQYF; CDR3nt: TGTGCCAGCAGTCACCAAGGACAGGGAGTAGAGACCCAGTACTTC
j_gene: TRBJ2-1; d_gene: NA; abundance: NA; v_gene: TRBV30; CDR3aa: CAWTTYNEQFF; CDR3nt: TGTGCCTGGACAACCTACAATGAGCAGTTCTTC
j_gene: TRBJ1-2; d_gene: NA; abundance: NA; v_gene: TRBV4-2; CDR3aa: CASSQDGQLYGYTF; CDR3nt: TGTGCCAGCAGCCAAGATGGACAGCTCTATGGCTACACCTTC
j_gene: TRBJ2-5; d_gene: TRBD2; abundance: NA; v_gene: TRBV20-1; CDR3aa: CSATRHSSGARGETQYF; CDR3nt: TGCAGTGCTACTCGACACTCTAGCGGAGCACGGGGAGAGACCCAGTACTTC